A selection of T cell receptor beta chains follows, all from one sample in a study of blood T cell repertoires in COVID-19. Some clones are missing from TCRdb's copy, which holds only in-frame ones; the method was immunoSEQ multiplex PCR. This sample has hundreds of thousands of clones, with 70% to 90% found just once. The sequencing sample was made of PBMCs or T cells enriched from blood (not recorded which). These receptors all come from a man in his fifties who had been exposed to COVID-19. Both conserved end residues are part of each CDR3. D genes are given only for firm matches. Clone size is shown for a subset of rows, as once, few, many or a class of expanded clone.

TRBJ2-1,NA,TRBD2,TRBV11-2,TGTGCCAGCAGCCTAGCGGGAGGTCCCTACAATGAGCAGTTCTTC,CASSLAGGPYNEQFF
TRBJ1-5,NA,TRBD1,TRBV19,TGTGCCAGTAGAGGGGACAGGGGGAGAAAGCCCCAGCATTTT,CASRGDRGRKPQHF
TRBJ2-5,NA,TRBD1,TRBV7-2,TGTGCCAGCAGCAGGGGACAGGTGTACCAAGAGACCCAGTACTTC,CASSRGQVYQETQYF
TRBJ2-4,NA,NA,TRBV28,TGTGCCAGCAGTGGGTTCTTAGAGGCTGGAAACATTCAGTACTTC,CASSGFLEAGNIQYF
TRBJ2-1,NA,NA,TRBV30,TGTGCCTGGAATCTCGGTGCGAATGAGCAGTTCTTC,CAWNLGANEQFF
TRBJ1-3,NA,NA,TRBV28,TGTGCCAGCATGAAACCGGCCGGGGGAGGCCCTGGAAACACCATATATTTT,CASMKPAGGGPGNTIYF
TRBJ2-5,NA,NA,TRBV7-9,TGTGCCAGCATCCATGACATTGACGAGACCCAGTACTTC,CASIHDIDETQYF
TRBJ1-2,NA,NA,TRBV19,TGTGCCAGTAGTGCGGGGGTAGTAGGCGGCTATGGCTACACCTTC,CASSAGVVGGYGYTF
TRBJ2-7,NA,NA,TRBV10-1,TGCGCCAGCAGTGAGTCGAGGCGCGGGGTCTGGACCTACGAGCAGTACTTC,CASSESRRGVWTYEQYF
TRBJ2-2,NA,TRBD2,TRBV5-1,TGCGCCAGCAGCTTGGTTCCGGGGGGAGACACCGGGGAGCTGTTTTTT,CASSLVPGGDTGELFF
TRBJ1-1,NA,NA,TRBV19,TGTGCCAGTAGTATTAGGTGGCAGGTGAACACTGAAGCTTTCTTT,CASSIRWQVNTEAFF
TRBJ1-2,NA,TRBD1,TRBV28,TGTGCCAGCAGTCCGGGACAGCCCTATGGCTACACCTTC,CASSPGQPYGYTF
TRBJ1-2,NA,NA,TRBV7-9,TGTGCCAGCAGCTTGAACGACGGCGGCTATGGCTACACCTTC,CASSLNDGGYGYTF
TRBJ2-1,once,NA,TRBV6-1,TGTGCCAGCAGTGCCTTTTCGGGAGTATCTATGAATGAGCAGTTCTTC,CASSAFSGVSMNEQFF
TRBJ1-5,NA,NA,TRBV27,TGTGCCAGCAGTTTATTGGCGGACAATCAGCCCCAGCATTTT,CASSLLADNQPQHF
TRBJ1-4,NA,NA,TRBV5-8,TGTGCCAGCAGCTTTCTGACTGCAACTAATGAAAAACTGTTTTTT,CASSFLTATNEKLFF
TRBJ1-2,NA,TRBD1,TRBV6-5,TGTGCCAGCTACCGGACAGGAAAGGGCTACACCTTC,CASYRTGKGYTF
TRBJ2-2,NA,NA,TRBV7-6,TGTGCCAGCAGCTCCGCCGGGGGTGGGTCCACCGGGGAGCTGTTTTTT,CASSSAGGGSTGELFF
TRBJ1-2,NA,TRBD1,TRBV12-3/TRBV12-4,TGTGCCAGCAGTCGGACAGGGAACTATGGCTACACCTTC,CASSRTGNYGYTF
TRBJ2-5,NA,TRBD1,TRBV6-5,TGTGCCAGCAGTTACTCCGGGACAGGGGTTTTGGAGACCCAGTACTTC,CASSYSGTGVLETQYF
TRBJ1-6,NA,NA,TRBV2,TGTGCCAGCAGTGAGGAAGGGGGTTCACCCCTCCACTTT,CASSEEGGSPLHF
TRBJ1-2,NA,TRBD1,TRBV20-1,TGCAGTGCTCGTGGACAGGGGTATGGCTACACCTTC,CSARGQGYGYTF
TRBJ1-2,NA,TRBD1,TRBV27,TGTGCCAGCAGAGACAGGGGAGGCTATGGCTACACCTTC,CASRDRGGYGYTF
TRBJ2-7,NA,TRBD2,TRBV14,TGTGCCAGCAGTCCCACGGGCCGGGGGGTCCACGAGCAGTACTTC,CASSPTGRGVHEQYF
TRBJ1-6,few,NA,TRBV30,TGTGCCTGGAGTTCCGTGTATAATTCACCCCTCCACTTT,CAWSSVYNSPLHF
TRBJ1-5,NA,TRBD1,TRBV19,TGTGCCAGTAGCAAGGCCCGGACAGGGGGCAATCAGCCCCAGCATTTT,CASSKARTGGNQPQHF
TRBJ2-1,NA,TRBD2,TRBV29-1,TGCAGCGTTGAGATTGGGTATGTCGGGGGGGCTTCAAATGAGCAGTTCTTC,CSVEIGYVGGASNEQFF
TRBJ1-6,NA,TRBD1,TRBV13,TGTGCCAGCAGCTCGACAGGGGGTTTAAATTCACCCCTCCACTTT,CASSSTGGLNSPLHF
TRBJ2-2,NA,TRBD2,TRBV2,TGTGCCAGCAGAGGGGCTGTGGGGAGGGGAGACACCGGGGAGCTGTTTTTT,CASRGAVGRGDTGELFF
TRBJ1-2,few,TRBD1,TRBV6-5,TGTGCCAGCAGGTTAGACAGGGAAGCCTATGGCTACACCTTC,CASRLDREAYGYTF
TRBJ2-1,NA,NA,TRBV12-5,TGTGCTAGTGGTTTGTCCCTCGCCTTAGGGGCCTTCAATGAGCAGTTCTTC,CASGLSLALGAFNEQFF
TRBJ2-1,NA,TRBD2,TRBV10-3,TGTGCCATCAGTGAGTTCATGGGCGGGGGGCACAACAATGAGCAGTTCTTC,CAISEFMGGGHNNEQFF
TRBJ2-7,NA,NA,TRBV5-1,TGCGCCAGCACCTTAACGCAGGGGCAAGCCTACGAGCAGTACTTC,CASTLTQGQAYEQYF
TRBJ1-1,NA,TRBD1,TRBV6-5,TGTGCCAGCAGTTACTCGACAGGGGAGGGGTACACTGAAGCTTTCTTT,CASSYSTGEGYTEAFF
TRBJ2-1,NA,TRBD2,TRBV5-4,TGTGCCAGCAGCTTGGAGGGACTAGCGAGTTACAATGAGCAGTTCTTC,CASSLEGLASYNEQFF
TRBJ2-1,NA,TRBD2,TRBV7-2,TGTGCCAGCAGCGGAGGACTAGCCACTTCCTACAATGAGCAGTTCTTC,CASSGGLATSYNEQFF
TRBJ2-3,NA,TRBD2,TRBV15,TGTGCCACCCAAGACCCGGTCGGGGGGGGAGATACGCAGTATTTT,CATQDPVGGGDTQYF
TRBJ1-3,NA,NA,TRBV27,TGTGCCAGCAGTTTGGGGGGTTCTGGAAACACCATATATTTT,CASSLGGSGNTIYF
TRBJ2-3,NA,NA,TRBV9,TGTGCCAGCAGCGTAGTGGGGGCCGGAGATACGCAGTATTTT,CASSVVGAGDTQYF
TRBJ1-1,NA,NA,TRBV6-2/TRBV6-3,TGTGCCAGCAGCGGACACCTGAACACTGAAGCTTTCTTT,CASSGHLNTEAFF
TRBJ1-1,NA,TRBD1,TRBV29-1,TGCAGCGCCGGGACAGGGGGTACTGAAGCTTTCTTT,CSAGTGGTEAFF
TRBJ2-5,NA,NA,TRBV21-1,TGTGCCAGCAGCAAGCGGCACCGGGGGGAGACCCAGTACTTC,CASSKRHRGETQYF
TRBJ1-1,NA,TRBD1,TRBV5-4,TGTGCCAGCAGCTTGTCTCCCACAGGGGTGGACACTGAAGCTTTCTTT,CASSLSPTGVDTEAFF
TRBJ2-1,NA,NA,TRBV20-1,TGCAGTGCTCCAATTTACAATGAGCAGTTCTTC,CSAPIYNEQFF
TRBJ1-2,NA,TRBD1,TRBV2,TGTGCCAGCTCAGATCCGGGACAGTCATTCTATGGCTACACCTTC,CASSDPGQSFYGYTF
TRBJ2-1,NA,NA,TRBV6-2/TRBV6-3,TGTGCCAGCAGCCGCCAGGGCCGTCGGGAGCAGTTCTTC,CASSRQGRREQFF
TRBJ2-1,NA,NA,TRBV14,TGTGCCAGCAGCCAAGAACTGCACTCCTACAATGAGCAGTTCTTC,CASSQELHSYNEQFF
TRBJ1-1,NA,TRBD1,TRBV28,TGTGCCAGCAGCCCGGACAGGCCGAACACTGAAGCTTTCTTT,CASSPDRPNTEAFF
TRBJ2-5,NA,NA,TRBV5-1,TGCGCCAGCAGCTTGGAGAGGGGGTCGGAGACCCAGTACTTC,CASSLERGSETQYF
TRBJ1-4,NA,NA,TRBV27,TGTGCCAGCAGTTTAGGCCTCAGGGCAGAAAAACTGTTTTTT,CASSLGLRAEKLFF
TRBJ2-3,NA,NA,TRBV6-1,TGTGCCAGCAGTGAGGGACTTAGCACAGATACGCAGTATTTT,CASSEGLSTDTQYF